The 3 T cell receptor beta chains given below trace back to one sample, sequenced in a study of human T cells and chemical hapten exposure. Documented time point: pre-sensitization, week 0. The treatment was: therapeutic diphenylcyclopropenone sensitization with weekly scalp DPC. TCRdb called the RACE reads again in MiXCR, with one record for every CDR3 protein. This table has about 87,000 distinct CDR3 sequences, 8% to 10% appearing once. Sequencing was performed on whole blood, taken in connection with sensitization to the hapten diphenylcyclopropenone (DPC). Receptors originate from a woman between 40 and 55 years old with alopecia areata. Some clones in this sample may be carry-over from other donors' samples.

In this sample, this clonotype turned up a few times. This chain uses TRBV4-2 with TRBJ2-7; 8 bases are a match to TRBD2. Germline V gene data show CDR1 as LGHNA and CDR2 as YNFKEQ. There are 15 residues in the CDR3. With V trimmed by 1 base and J by 0 bases, 2 bases remained unmatched. The CDR3 nucleotides are TGTGCCAGCAGCCAAGTTCGGGGGGGCTCCTACGAGCAGTACTTC. Translating it yields CASSQVRGGSYEQYF.

The V gene is TRBV15, the J gene TRBJ2-3; TRBD2 aligns across 7 bases. CDR1 is LNHNV and CDR2 is YYDKDF in the germline V gene (reference sequence). V was pared by 1 base and J by 1 base, with 5 bases of the junction left unmatched. The CDR3 runs 16 residues. CDR3 protein: CATSRVGGIGTDTQYF. CDR3 nucleotide sequence: TGTGCCACCAGCAGAGTGGGGGGGATCGGCACAGATACGCAGTATTTT. The full variable domain, its missing parts supplied by reference TRBV15 and TRBJ2-3, is DAMVIQNPRYQVTQFGKPVTLSCSQTLNHNVMYWYQQKSSQAPKLLFHYYDKDFNNEADTPDNFQSRRPNTSFCFLDIRSPGLGDTAMYLCATSRVGGIGTDTQYFGPGTRLTVL.

This clonotype turned up a few times. This chain connects TRBV6-2 or TRBV6-3 to TRBJ2-7; TRBD1 might be the D (5 bases). Germline assignment: CDR1 MNHEY and CDR2 SVGEGT. This CDR3 is built from 13 residues. V dropped 0 bases and J dropped 4 bases, with 7 bases sitting between them. In DNA, the CDR3 is TGTGCCAGCAGTTACTCGGCAGGGTACGAGCAGTACTTC. It codes for CASSYSAGYEQYF.